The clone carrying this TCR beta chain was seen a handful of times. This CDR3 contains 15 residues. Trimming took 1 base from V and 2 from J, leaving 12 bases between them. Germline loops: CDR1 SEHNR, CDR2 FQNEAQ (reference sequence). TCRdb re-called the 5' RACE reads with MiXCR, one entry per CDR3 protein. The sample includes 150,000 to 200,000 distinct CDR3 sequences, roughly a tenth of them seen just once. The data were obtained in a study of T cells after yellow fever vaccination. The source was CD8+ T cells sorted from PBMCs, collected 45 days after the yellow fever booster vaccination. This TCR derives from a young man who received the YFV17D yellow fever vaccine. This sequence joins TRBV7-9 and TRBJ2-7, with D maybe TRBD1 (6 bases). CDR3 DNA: TGTGCCAGCAGCTTAGTCGGCAGGGGACCCTACGAGCAGTACTTC. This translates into CASSLVGRGPYEQYF. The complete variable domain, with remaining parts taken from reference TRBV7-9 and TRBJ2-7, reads DTGVSQNPRHKITKRGQNVTFRCDPISEHNRLYWYRQTLGQGPEFLTYFQNEAQLEKSRLLSDRFSAERPKGSFSTLEIQRTEQGDSAMYLCASSLVGRGPYEQYFGPGTRLTVT.